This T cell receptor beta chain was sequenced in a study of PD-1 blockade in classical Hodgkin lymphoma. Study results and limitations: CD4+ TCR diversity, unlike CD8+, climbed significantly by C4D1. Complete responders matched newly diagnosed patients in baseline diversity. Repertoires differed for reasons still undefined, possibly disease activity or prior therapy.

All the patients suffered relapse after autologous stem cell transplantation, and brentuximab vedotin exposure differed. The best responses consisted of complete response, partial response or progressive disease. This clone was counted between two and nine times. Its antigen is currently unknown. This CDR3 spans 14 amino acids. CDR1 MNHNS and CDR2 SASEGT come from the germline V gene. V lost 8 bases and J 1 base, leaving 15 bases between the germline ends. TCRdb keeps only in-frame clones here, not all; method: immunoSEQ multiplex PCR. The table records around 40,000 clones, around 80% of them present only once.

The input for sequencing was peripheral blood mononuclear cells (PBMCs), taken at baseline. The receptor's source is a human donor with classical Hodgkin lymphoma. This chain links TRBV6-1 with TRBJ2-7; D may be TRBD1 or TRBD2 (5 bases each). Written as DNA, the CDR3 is TGTGCCAGCGTCGGGACCGCCGATTCCTACGAGCAGTACTTC. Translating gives CASVGTADSYEQYF.